This T cell receptor (beta chain) stems from a study of radiotherapy plus CTLA-4 blockade in lung cancer. Background on the study: Objective responses occurred in around 18% of patients; roughly 31% had disease control. Study results and limitations: Radiotherapy plus ipilimumab was followed by expansion in blood of tumor-derived TCR clones. Early blood T cell clone dynamics, with interferon-beta, were reported to best predict response.

Germline V lookup: CDR1 SGHDT, CDR2 YYEEEE. Losses at the gene ends were 5 bases for V and 0 bases for J; bases not matched to a gene: 10. This CDR3 is 16 amino acids long. Using immunoSEQ multiplex PCR, the repertoire was profiled, and TCRdb retains in-frame clones only, with some absent. The sample lists some 15,000 clones, approximately 87% occurring once. A word on this clone: As yet, its antigen is unknown.

Receiving focal radiation plus CTLA-4 blockade with ipilimumab were patients who had chemo-refractory metastatic non-small-cell lung cancer. V and J are TRBV5-6 and TRBJ2-7; the match to TRBD2 covers 8 bases. The TCR sequence derives from a human donor with non-small cell lung cancer that progressed on radiotherapy plus ipilimumab. Some clones in this sample may be carry-over from other donors' samples. Sample: peripheral blood, taken from a patient treated with radiotherapy plus ipilimumab. CDR3 sequence: CASRVRPGGFSYEQYF. CDR3 bases: TGTGCCAGCAGGGTCAGACCGGGGGGGTTCTCCTACGAGCAGTACTTC.